The rows below give T cell receptor beta chains drawn from one sample of a study of blood T cells in healthy people across ages. TCRdb re-called the 5' RACE reads with MiXCR, one entry per CDR3 protein. Of around 400,000 distinct CDR3 sequences listed, over 45% are singletons. The material sequenced was blood. The receptors stem from a man between 60 and 70 years old in good health. CDR3s include the opening cysteine and the closing phenylalanine or tryptophan. The D gene is left open where the match is weak. Size values are once, few and many counts, or a class for expanded clones, and some rows have none.

J gene	clone size	D gene	V gene	CDR3 length	CDR3 protein	CDR3 DNA
TRBJ2-3	few	.	TRBV30	14	CAWSVGGRADTQYF	TGTGCCTGGAGTGTCGGGGGCCGGGCGGATACGCAGTATTTT
TRBJ2-7	.	TRBD1	TRBV6-5	15	CASRPGQVGIYEQYF	TGTGCCAGCAGACCCGGACAGGTCGGGATCTACGAGCAGTACTTC
TRBJ1-4	many	.	TRBV7-8	13	CASSLGRTEKLFF	TGTGCCAGCAGCTTAGGGAGAACGGAAAAACTGTTTTTT
TRBJ2-7	.	.	TRBV21-1	15	CASSTKSDRSYEQYF	TGTGCCAGCAGCACAAAATCGGACAGGTCCTACGAGCAGTACTTC
TRBJ1-4	.	TRBD1	TRBV2	18	CASSEAAGQAPWEEKLFF	TGTGCCAGCAGTGAAGCGGCCGGACAGGCCCCATGGGAGGAAAAACTGTTTTTT
TRBJ2-7	.	TRBD1	TRBV20-1	16	CSALWTGRVTYNEQYF	TGCAGTGCTTTATGGACAGGGCGCGTTACCTACAATGAGCAGTACTTC
TRBJ1-2	.	.	TRBV12-3/TRBV12-4	16	CASSLDGRNSNYGYTF	TGTGCCAGCAGTTTAGATGGGAGAAATTCTAACTATGGCTACACCTTC
TRBJ1-2	few	.	TRBV10-3	13	CAISDRASYGYTF	TGTGCCATCAGTGATCGGGCGAGCTATGGCTACACCTTC
TRBJ2-7	few	TRBD1	TRBV27	15	CASRQPGTGTYEQYF	TGTGCCAGCAGACAGCCCGGGACAGGGACTTACGAGCAGTACTTC
TRBJ2-1	.	TRBD2	TRBV5-6	16	CASSRYLAVSYNEQFF	TGTGCCAGCAGCCGCTATCTAGCGGTCTCCTACAATGAGCAGTTCTTC
TRBJ2-7	many	TRBD1	TRBV7-2	15	CASSSRQGAPYEQYF	TGTGCCAGCAGCTCCCGACAGGGCGCACCCTACGAGCAGTACTTC
TRBJ2-3	few	.	TRBV6-5	13	CASSYVFTDTQYF	TGTGCCAGCAGTTACGTATTCACCGATACGCAGTATTTT
TRBJ2-1	.	TRBD1	TRBV12-3/TRBV12-4	18	CASSLAARDRGPNNEQFF	TGTGCCAGCAGTTTAGCGGCTCGGGACAGGGGGCCGAACAATGAGCAGTTCTTC
TRBJ2-1	many	.	TRBV29-1	12	CSVRPRSNEQFF	TGCAGCGTTCGACCTCGGTCCAATGAGCAGTTCTTC
TRBJ2-3	few	.	TRBV20-1	11	CSPGGTDTQYF	TGCAGCCCCGGGGGCACAGATACGCAGTATTTT
TRBJ2-3	.	.	TRBV18	14	CASSPGSTTDTRYF	TGTGCCAGCTCACCGGGCAGTACCACAGATACGCGGTATTTT
TRBJ1-2	.	.	TRBV5-1	13	CASSEGTSYGYTF	TGCGCCAGCAGTGAGGGGACAAGCTATGGCTACACCTTC
TRBJ1-5	.	.	TRBV6-5	13	CASIGGPGQPQHF	TGTGCCAGCATAGGGGGGCCGGGACAGCCCCAGCATTTT
TRBJ1-4	.	.	TRBV29-1	13	CSAHTSGNEKLFF	TGCAGCGCCCACACCTCCGGTAATGAAAAACTGTTTTTT
TRBJ2-5	.	.	TRBV5-6	15	CASSLGLALGETQYF	TGTGCCAGCAGCTTGGGGCTAGCGCTTGGAGAGACCCAGTACTTC
TRBJ1-2	.	TRBD1	TRBV29-1	13	CSVDKGAPQGYTF	TGCAGCGTTGATAAGGGGGCGCCCCAGGGCTACACCTTC
TRBJ1-2	few	TRBD1	TRBV2	13	CASSGQGDGGYTF	TGTGCCAGCAGTGGACAGGGGGATGGCGGCTACACCTTC
TRBJ2-7	once	TRBD2	TRBV16	13	CASSQSASGEQYF	TGTGCCAGCAGCCAATCGGCTAGCGGGGAGCAGTACTTC
TRBJ1-2	.	.	TRBV4-3	16	CASSQEWGQGTYGYTF	TGCGCCAGCAGCCAAGAATGGGGTCAGGGGACCTATGGCTACACCTTC
TRBJ2-7	.	TRBD2	TRBV28	14	CASGSTSKNYEQYF	TGTGCCAGCGGGTCGACTAGCAAAAACTACGAGCAGTACTTC
TRBJ2-3	once	TRBD2	TRBV5-1	16	CASSSPKRGDTDTQYF	TGCGCCAGCAGCAGCCCTAAGCGGGGGGACACAGATACGCAGTATTTT
TRBJ2-4	few	TRBD2	TRBV20-1	15	CSARPPGTSGSPQYF	TGCAGTGCCCGCCCCCCCGGGACTAGCGGGAGCCCTCAGTACTTC
TRBJ2-1	.	.	TRBV6-2/TRBV6-3	12	CASSSPSWEQFF	TGTGCCAGCAGTTCCCCCTCTTGGGAGCAGTTCTTC
TRBJ1-1	.	.	TRBV6-5	15	CASSFRGRTNTEAFF	TGTGCCAGCAGTTTCCGGGGACGGACGAACACTGAAGCTTTCTTT
TRBJ1-5	.	.	TRBV29-1	14	CSVVEAVGNQPQHF	TGCAGCGTTGTAGAGGCAGTCGGCAATCAGCCCCAGCATTTT
TRBJ2-3	once	TRBD1	TRBV20-1	16	CSARDLQGASTDAQYF	TGCAGTGCTAGAGATTTACAGGGGGCTAGCACAGATGCGCAGTATTTT
TRBJ2-1	.	.	TRBV4-3	14	CASSQRIGVDEQFF	TGCGCCAGCAGCCAACGAATTGGGGTTGATGAGCAGTTCTTC
TRBJ2-5	few	TRBD2	TRBV14	14	CASSRSGLLETQYF	TGTGCCAGCAGCCGCTCGGGACTATTGGAGACCCAGTACTTC
TRBJ2-1	many	.	TRBV20-1	14	CSALDSLGFDEQFF	TGCAGTGCGTTGGACAGCTTGGGGTTCGATGAGCAGTTCTTC
TRBJ1-2	.	.	TRBV11-2	13	CASSWSHGGGYTF	TGTGCCAGCAGCTGGTCGCACGGAGGGGGCTACACCTTC
TRBJ2-1	many	.	TRBV15	15	CATSRDQVSYNEQFF	TGTGCCACCAGCAGAGATCAGGTCTCCTACAATGAGCAGTTCTTC
TRBJ2-5	few	TRBD2	TRBV29-1	14	CSDRPSGGNNEQYF	TGCAGCGACCGCCCTAGCGGGGGAAACAATGAGCAGTACTTC
TRBJ2-7	.	.	TRBV10-3	15	CAISEQVTATYEQYF	TGTGCCATCAGTGAGCAAGTGACAGCGACCTACGAGCAGTACTTC
TRBJ2-1	.	.	TRBV12-3/TRBV12-4	13	CASSSEWRNEQFF	TGTGCCAGCAGTTCGGAGTGGAGGAATGAGCAGTTCTTC
TRBJ2-7	.	.	TRBV9	17	CASSPDPGTASSYEQYF	TGTGCCAGCAGCCCGGACCCCGGGACTGCTAGCTCCTACGAGCAGTACTTC
TRBJ2-1	.	TRBD2	TRBV4-3	16	CASSQDLAVQYNEQFF	TGCGCCAGCAGCCAAGATCTAGCGGTCCAATACAATGAGCAGTTCTTC
TRBJ2-5	.	TRBD2	TRBV9	15	CASSPREISGGTQYF	TGTGCCAGCAGCCCCCGGGAGATTAGCGGGGGGACCCAGTACTTC
TRBJ2-1	few	TRBD2	TRBV4-2	15	CASSQSGSRLGEQFF	TGTGCCAGCAGCCAGAGCGGGAGTCGCCTTGGTGAGCAGTTCTTC
TRBJ1-2	many	.	TRBV7-2	14	CASSLSGRGRGYTF	TGTGCCAGCAGCTTATCAGGCAGGGGTCGGGGCTACACCTTC
TRBJ2-5	.	TRBD2	TRBV2	14	CASKSTSGVKTQYF	TGTGCCAGCAAATCGACTAGCGGGGTCAAGACCCAGTACTTC
TRBJ2-5	.	TRBD2	TRBV6-2/TRBV6-3	17	CASSYPQRLAGDNEQYF	TGTGCCAGCAGTTACCCCCAGCGACTAGCGGGAGACAATGAGCAGTACTTC
TRBJ1-1	.	.	TRBV3-1	12	CASSQDLAEAFF	TGTGCCAGCAGCCAAGATTTGGCCGAAGCTTTCTTT
TRBJ2-3	many	.	TRBV5-1	12	CASSYETDTQYF	TGCGCCAGCAGCTACGAAACAGATACGCAGTATTTT